This T cell receptor beta chain was documented in a study of tumor-infiltrating lymphocytes in glioblastoma multiforme. Three nested ARM-PCR rounds with V-beta and C-beta primers built TCRB libraries. TCRdb reprocessed the multiplex PCR reads via MiXCR and lists one record per CDR3 protein. The repertoire includes over 8,000 distinct CDR3 sequences, over 60% of them detected once, and 51% sits in the top ten. There are many counts of this clonotype. CDR1 and CDR2 from the germline V gene are KGHSH and LQKENI. This CDR3 region has 14 residues. Deletions cut 3 bases from V and 2 bases from J, with 8 bases between.

This TCR derives from a male donor with glioblastoma. Sequenced input: brain tumor tissue. This chain joins TRBV18 and TRBJ1-5; D is unclear. The chain's CDR3 is CASSPGSGNQPQHF. The CDR3, as DNA: TGTGCCAGCTCACCTGGCTCGGGCAATCAGCCCCAGCATTTT.